Listed below are T cell receptor beta chains from one sample, sequenced in a study of shared clonotypes between healthy human individuals. Assay: immunoSEQ multiplex PCR; the TCRdb copy retains only in-frame clones and omits some. Among roughly 770,000 clones listed, around 96% were seen once. The specimen was naive CD8+ T cells sorted from blood. These receptors were obtained from a man aged 25 to 40 in good health. The CDR3 runs from the conserved cysteine through the conserved F or W. D genes are given only for firm matches. Size is stated for part of the rows, as once, few or many counts, or as a class when the clone is expanded.

D gene	J gene	V gene	clone size	CDR3 DNA	CDR3 protein
NA	TRBJ2-1	TRBV7-8	NA	TGTGCCAGCAGCTTAGTATGGGGCAATGAGCAGTTCTTC	CASSLVWGNEQFF
NA	TRBJ2-3	TRBV6-4	NA	TGTGCCAGCAGTGACGCCGGGGATACGCAGTATTTT	CASSDAGDTQYF
TRBD2	TRBJ2-3	TRBV28	NA	TGTGCCAGCAGTTTGTTACGCGGGGAGGGGACAGATACGCAGTATTTT	CASSLLRGEGTDTQYF
TRBD2	TRBJ2-3	TRBV27	NA	TGTGCCAGCAGTTTACTGGGACTAGCGGGAGGAAATAGAGGAGATACGCAGTATTTT	CASSLLGLAGGNRGDTQYF
TRBD1	TRBJ2-6	TRBV9	NA	TGTGCCAGCAGCATAAGGACAGGGACTGGGGCCAACGTCCTGACTTTC	CASSIRTGTGANVLTF
NA	TRBJ1-2	TRBV5-4	once	TGTGCCAGCAGAGAGGGCAGTTCTAACTATGGCTACACCTTC	CASREGSSNYGYTF
NA	TRBJ2-3	TRBV29-1	once	TGCAGCGTTGCGACACTCCATCGCACAGATACGCAGTATTTT	CSVATLHRTDTQYF
TRBD2	TRBJ2-5	TRBV4-1	NA	TGCGCCAGCAGCCCCACTAGCGGGAGATCGGAGACCCAGTACTTC	CASSPTSGRSETQYF
TRBD2	TRBJ2-1	TRBV14	NA	TGTGCCAGCAGCGGCACGGGAGCGGGAATTGGCAATGAGCAGTTCTTC	CASSGTGAGIGNEQFF
NA	TRBJ2-5	TRBV5-6	once	TGTGCCAGCAGCTTACGGGGTGAAGAGACCCAGTACTTC	CASSLRGEETQYF
NA	TRBJ1-2	TRBV4-1	NA	TGCGCCAGCAGCCAAGTGTTAGAGGTCCTTGGCTACACCTTC	CASSQVLEVLGYTF
TRBD1	TRBJ2-7	TRBV13	NA	TGTGCCAGCAGCTTAGGGACAGGGGGCCGAGGATCCTACGAGCAGTACTTC	CASSLGTGGRGSYEQYF
NA	TRBJ1-6	TRBV30	NA	TGTGCCTGGACAGGGTCGGGGGATTCACCCCTCCACTTT	CAWTGSGDSPLHF
TRBD1	TRBJ1-1	TRBV7-9	NA	TGTGCCAGCAGCTTACTACAGGGGGCGATGAACACTGAAGCTTTCTTT	CASSLLQGAMNTEAFF
TRBD2	TRBJ2-7	TRBV9	once	TGTGCCAGCAGCGGGGAGGGCTGGGAGCAGTACTTC	CASSGEGWEQYF
TRBD2	TRBJ2-2	TRBV11-2	NA	TGTGCCAGCAGCTTGAGGACTAGCGGAGTGGGGAACACCGGGGAGCTGTTTTTT	CASSLRTSGVGNTGELFF
TRBD2	TRBJ2-5	TRBV5-1	NA	TGCGCCAGCAGCTTAGGACTAGCGGGAGTGAAGGGAGAGACCCAGTACTTC	CASSLGLAGVKGETQYF
NA	TRBJ2-5	TRBV1	NA	TGCACCAGCAGCCACTACCGGGTGTGGGGAGAAGAAGGCTGGGAGACCCAGTACTTC	CTSSHYRVWGEEGWETQYF
NA	TRBJ2-5	TRBV28	few	TGTGCCAGCCATAAGGTGGGAGGGGGCCTTCTGAGAGAGACCCAGTACTTC	CASHKVGGGLLRETQYF
NA	TRBJ2-7	TRBV27	NA	TGTGCCAGCAGTTTATCGGGGCGTCTCGAACAGTACTTC	CASSLSGRLEQYF
TRBD2	TRBJ2-3	TRBV27	NA	TGTGCCAGCAGTTTCTTATCCGGGCCTAGCGGGACAGATACGCAGTATTTT	CASSFLSGPSGTDTQYF
TRBD1	TRBJ2-7	TRBV7-9	NA	TGTGCCAGCAGCTCGCCGGGACAGGGTCTCTACGAGCAGTACTTC	CASSSPGQGLYEQYF
NA	TRBJ2-7	TRBV28	NA	TGTGCCAGCAGCCCGCCCATTGAGCAATCCTACGAGCAGTACTTC	CASSPPIEQSYEQYF
TRBD1	TRBJ1-1	TRBV2	NA	TGTGCCAGCACGACAGGGTCTGCGGCTTTCTTT	CASTTGSAAFF
TRBD1	TRBJ2-2	TRBV27	NA	TGTGCCAGCAGCCAGCTAGGGACAGGGGGCACCGGGGAGCTGTTTTTT	CASSQLGTGGTGELFF
TRBD1	TRBJ1-3	TRBV5-6	NA	TGTGCCAGCAGCCTACAGGGGCCTGGAAACACCATATATTTT	CASSLQGPGNTIYF
TRBD1	TRBJ2-7	TRBV7-9	NA	TGTGCCAGCAGGGACAGGGGTGCCCACTACGAGCAGTACTTC	CASRDRGAHYEQYF
NA	TRBJ1-1	TRBV6-6	NA	TGTGCCAGCAGTTACGCGGTCGAGGCTTTCTTT	CASSYAVEAFF
TRBD2	TRBJ2-4	TRBV7-9	NA	TGTGCCAGCAGCCCCGGACTAGTCCTCTATAACATTCAGTACTTC	CASSPGLVLYNIQYF